The 32 T cell receptor beta chains presented below share a single source sample, sequenced in a study of blood T cells in healthy people across ages. Together with a sample-barcoded 5' primer, a J-beta primer mix was included in a second PCR lasting roughly 6 to 12 cycles. TCRdb independently ran MiXCR on the 5' RACE reads; one entry per CDR3 protein. The sample gives around 1,500,000 distinct CDR3 sequences, roughly 27% of which show up once; roughly 8% is in the top ten. Sequencing input: blood. The receptor source for this set is a woman aged 25 to 39 in good health.

This clonotype was detected many times. This chain uses TRBV10-3 with TRBJ2-7; 7 bases line up with TRBD1. This CDR3 contains 13 residues. Germline V gives CDR1 ENHRY, CDR2 SYGVKD. Losses at the gene ends were 8 bases for V and 5 bases for J; bases not matched to a gene: 9. For the CDR3, the DNA is TGTGCCATCGGATGGACAGGTGTCAACGAGCAGTACTTC. Its translation is CAIGWTGVNEQYF.

This sequence joins TRBV11-2 and TRBJ2-2; 7 nucleotides align to TRBD1. Trimming at V came to 7 bases and at J to 4 bases, leaving 9 bases not matched to a gene. The CDR3 runs to 15 residues. Per the germline V gene, CDR1 is SGHAT and CDR2 is FQNNGV. The CDR3 loop reads CASNERRQGTGELFF. Here the CDR3 DNA reads TGTGCCAGCAACGAGAGAAGACAGGGCACCGGGGAGCTGTTTTTT. Drawing the rest from reference TRBV11-2 and TRBJ2-2, the complete variable domain is EAGVAQSPRYKIIEKRQSVAFWCNPISGHATLYWYQQILGQGPKLLIQFQNNGVVDDSQLPKDRFSAERLKGVDSTLKIQPAKLEDSAVYLCASNERRQGTGELFFGEGSRLTVL.

This clonotype was recorded a few times. The chain has TRBV5-1 and TRBJ2-1; perhaps TRBD2 as D (6 bases). V was clipped by 1 base and J by 5 bases, with 16 bases between them. This CDR3 spans 16 amino acids. The germline V gene encodes CDR1 SGHRS and CDR2 YFSETQ. CDR3 coding DNA: TGCGCCAGCAGCTTGTTGTTGGGGAGGCGGAACAATGAGCAGTTCTTC. This translates into CASSLLLGRRNNEQFF. Variable domain in full (rest from reference TRBV5-1 and TRBJ2-1): KAGVTQTPRYLIKTRGQQVTLSCSPISGHRSVSWYQQTPGQGLQFLFEYFSETQRNKGNFPGRFSGRQFSNSRSEMNVSTLELGDSALYLCASSLLLGRRNNEQFFGPGTRLTVL.

The rearrangement links TRBV19 to TRBJ2-2; TRBD1 matches 8 bases. The V and J ends lost 4 bases and 4 bases, in that order; junction bases with no gene match: 5. The CDR3 is 15 residues long. Germline V gene lookup returns CDR1 LNHDA and CDR2 SQIVND (reference sequence). The CDR3 here is CASSSRQGITGELFF. In DNA form, the CDR3 reads TGTGCCAGTAGTAGCCGACAGGGGATCACCGGGGAGCTGTTTTTT.

The V call is TRBV7-9, the J call TRBJ1-1; unclear D gene. From germline, CDR1 is SEHNR and CDR2 FQNEAQ (reference sequence). V was shortened by 10 bases and J by 5 bases, with 14 bases between the two germline ends. The CDR3 loop spans 12 amino acids. CDR3 in DNA: TGTGCCACTAGAGGGTCCCGAACTGAAGCTTTCTTT. Amino acid sequence: CATRGSRTEAFF. The complete variable domain, with remaining parts taken from reference TRBV7-9 and TRBJ1-1, reads DTGVSQNPRHKITKRGQNVTFRCDPISEHNRLYWYRQTLGQGPEFLTYFQNEAQLEKSRLLSDRFSAERPKGSFSTLEIQRTEQGDSAMYLCATRGSRTEAFFGQGTRLTVV.

This clonotype has only a few counts. The gene calls are TRBV28 and TRBJ2-4, with 8 bases lining up with TRBD1. The end of the DNA is better explained by TRBJ2-5, so the J call may be wrong. The CDR3 extends over 15 amino acids. Germline loops: CDR1 MDHEN, CDR2 SYDVKM. This CDR3 is CASSFLRQGQETQYF. For the CDR3, the DNA is TGTGCCAGCAGTTTCCTTAGACAGGGGCAAGAGACCCAGTACTTC.

The chain uses TRBV6-2 or TRBV6-3 and TRBJ2-5; D is perhaps TRBD1 or TRBD2 (5 bases each). V was trimmed by 1 base and J by 3 bases, leaving 12 bases between them. Germline V gives CDR1 MNHEY, CDR2 SVGEGT. CDR3 length equals 15 residues. CDR3 nucleotides: TGTGCCAGCAGTTACTTCGCTGGGGGAGAAGAGACCCAGTACTTC. It is translated as CASSYFAGGEETQYF.

This clonotype has more than one count but fewer than ten. This chain connects TRBV24-1 to TRBJ2-1; TRBD1 might be the D (5 bases). The germline gives CDR1 KGHDR, CDR2 SFDVKD. CDR3 size: 14 residues. The ends were cut back, 4 bases at V and 6 bases at J, with 12 bases in the middle. For the CDR3, the DNA is TGTGCCACCAGTGAACAGGCAGACCTCAATGAGCAGTTCTTC. Translation gives CATSEQADLNEQFF.

In this sample, this clonotype turned up a few times. The chain carries TRBV20-1 and TRBJ2-1; the D gene is possibly TRBD2 (5 bases). Trimming took off 3 bases at V and 8 bases at J, with 17 bases between the two ends. Germline-derived CDR1 and CDR2 are DFQATT and SNEGSKA (reference sequence). The CDR3 totals 14 residues. The CDR3 bases are TGCAGTGCTAGTAGGCAGGAGGATGGGGATGAGCAGTTCTTC. Its translation: CSASRQEDGDEQFF.

The rearrangement uses TRBV28 and TRBJ2-6; unclear D gene. V was shortened by 4 bases and J by 0 bases, with 13 bases between the two germline ends. Germline V gene data show CDR1 as MDHEN and CDR2 as SYDVKM. The length of the CDR3 is 17 residues. The CDR3 bases are TGTGCCAGCAGTTCCCCACCACTGAGCTCTGGGGCCAACGTCCTGACTTTC. Translation gives CASSSPPLSSGANVLTF. The full variable domain, with the rest looked up from reference TRBV28 and TRBJ2-6, is DVKVTQSSRYLVKRTGEKVFLECVQDMDHENMFWYRQDPGLGLRLIYFSYDVKMKEKGDIPEGYSVSREKKERFSLILESASTNQTSMYLCASSSPPLSSGANVLTFGAGSRLTVL.

As regards this clonotype: Since no conserved phenylalanine or tryptophan closes the CDR3, a read error is the likely cause. V usage is TRBV30 and J usage is TRBJ1-1, with a weak D call TRBD1 (6 bases). The CDR3 runs to 13 residues. The germline V gene encodes CDR1 GTSNPN and CDR2 SVGIG (reference sequence). Trimming cost V 5 bases and J 5 bases, with 15 bases left between them. The CDR3 nucleotides read TGTGCCTGGGGGGGGCAGGTTGGGACTGAAGCTTTCTGT. Protein: CAWGGQVGTEAFC.

The chain employs TRBV2 and TRBJ2-3; 11 bases agree with TRBD2. V lost 4 bases, J lost 2 bases, and 2 bases stayed unmatched. The CDR3 extends over 15 amino acids. CDR1 and CDR2 from the germline V gene are SNHLY and FYNNEI. The CDR3 DNA is TGTGCCAGCAGTGCACTAGCGGGGGTCACAGATACGCAGTATTTT. As protein: CASSALAGVTDTQYF.

The chain recombines TRBV4-3 with TRBJ2-7, with D uncertain. Germline V gene lookup returns CDR1 LGHNA and CDR2 YSLEER. The length of the CDR3 is 13 residues. Trimming shortened V by 0 bases and J by 6 bases, and 9 bases separated the two germline ends. CDR3 sequence: CASSQEERAEQYF. DNA for the CDR3: TGCGCCAGCAGCCAAGAGGAAAGGGCCGAGCAGTACTTC.

About this clonotype: A much larger clone differs from this one at a single base, so this may be a read error. The chain carries TRBV5-1 and TRBJ2-5; TRBD2 is a possible D gene (5 bases). The germline V and J ends were trimmed by 7 bases and 11 bases, with 21 bases remaining between them. The germline gives CDR1 SGHRS, CDR2 YFSETQ. The CDR3 extends over 13 amino acids. The CDR3 reads CASSSQWVNEQYF. The CDR3 region has the DNA TGCGCCAGCTCTAGCCAATGGGTCAATGAGCAGTACTTC.

Points on this clonotype: One junction end disagrees with the germline gene, perhaps due to a read error. The chain is built from TRBV12-3 or TRBV12-4 and TRBJ2-3; D gene uncertain. The CDR3 is 14 amino acids. The CDR3 nucleotides are TGTGTCAGCAGTTTGAGAGTGAGCACAGATACGCAGTATTTT. Translation gives CVSSLRVSTDTQYF.

This chain uses TRBV24-1 with TRBJ2-5, with D uncertain. With 4 bases removed from V and 11 bases from J, the gap between germline ends came to 22 bases. Germline V gives CDR1 KGHDR, CDR2 SFDVKD. CDR3 size: 15 residues. CDR3 in amino acids: CATSERPPIRHEQYF. As DNA, the CDR3 is TGTGCCACCAGTGAACGACCCCCCATTCGGCATGAGCAGTACTTC.

The chain links TRBV7-2 to TRBJ2-1; maybe TRBD1 (5 bases). The V gene's germline CDR1 is SGHTA and CDR2 FQGNSA. The CDR3 has 13 amino acids. V was pared by 4 bases and J by 9 bases, with 13 bases between. The CDR3 loop is CASSSRQSGEQFF. CDR3 nucleotides: TGTGCCAGCAGCTCGAGACAGTCGGGTGAGCAGTTCTTC.

Ten or more counts support this clonotype. This chain uses TRBV29-1 with TRBJ2-7, with D tentatively TRBD1 or TRBD2 (5 bases each). The germline V and J ends were trimmed by 7 bases and 2 bases, with 9 bases remaining between them. CDR1 is SQVTM and CDR2 is ANQGSEA in the germline V gene. The CDR3 is 11 amino acids. CDR3 DNA sequence: TGCAGCGCCGGGACGCCCTACGAGCAGTACTTC. Amino acid sequence: CSAGTPYEQYF.

This clonotype was seen more than once but under ten times. The J gene is TRBJ1-2, the V gene TRBV12-3 or TRBV12-4; possibly TRBD1 for D (6 bases). Trimming stripped 5 bases from V and 6 bases from J, with 10 bases between. The CDR3 contains 12 residues. The CDR3 sequence is CASSGGGDGYTF. The DNA of the CDR3 is TGTGCCAGCAGTGGAGGGGGTGATGGCTACACCTTC.

This clonotype was recorded at least ten times. The chain uses TRBV5-1 and TRBJ2-1; TRBD2 matches 9 bases. This CDR3 comprises 15 residues. Germline assignment: CDR1 SGHRS and CDR2 YFSETQ. The J segment lost 3 bases and the V segment lost 4 bases, leaving 5 bases of the junction unmatched. The CDR3 bases are TGCGCCAGCAGCCGAAGCGGGGGGTTCTACAATGAGCAGTTCTTC. Protein product: CASSRSGGFYNEQFF.

This clonotype was observed at least ten times. J is TRBJ2-3 and V is TRBV29-1; TRBD1 might be the D (5 bases). V was trimmed by 4 bases and J by 2 bases, leaving 10 bases between them. Germline CDR1 reads SQVTM; CDR2 reads ANQGSEA. The CDR3 loop spans 13 amino acids. CDR3 protein: CSVAATVTDTQYF. CDR3 coding DNA: TGCAGCGTTGCTGCGACAGTCACAGATACGCAGTATTTT.

The gene calls are TRBV27 and TRBJ2-5; the match to TRBD2 covers 11 bases. The V gene end was trimmed by 4 bases and the J gene end by 1 base; junction bases not matched to a gene: 8. In germline, CDR1 is MNHEY, CDR2 SMNVEV (reference sequence). The CDR3 spans 17 residues. The CDR3 here is CASSSILLAGAQETQYF. The CDR3 DNA follows: TGTGCCAGCAGTTCGATCCTACTAGCGGGGGCCCAAGAGACCCAGTACTTC.

This clonotype was detected ten times or more. The chain joins TRBV5-6 to TRBJ2-7; 11 bases fit TRBD2. CDR1 is SGHDT and CDR2 is YYEEEE in the germline V gene. J lost 3 bases, V lost 5 bases, and 4 bases had no gene match. The CDR3 is made up of 14 amino acids. CDR3 in DNA: TGTGCCAGCAGTCTACTAGCGGGAGTCTACGAGCAGTACTTC. Translation: CASSLLAGVYEQYF.

The CDR3 DNA is TGTGCCAGCAGTGAGGGACAGGAGGAGCCCCAGCATTTT. It encodes CASSEGQEEPQHF. The chain recombines TRBV6-1 with TRBJ1-5; TRBD1 aligns across 8 bases. Germline CDR1 reads MNHNS; CDR2 reads SASEGT. V lost 3 bases to trimming and J lost 8 bases; unmatched junction nucleotides: 3. CDR3 length equals 13 residues.

This rearrangement joins TRBV7-9 to TRBJ2-7, with 9 nucleotides matching TRBD1. The CDR3 has 15 residues. Germline lookup yields CDR1 SEHNR and CDR2 FQNEAQ (reference sequence). V gave up 5 bases and J gave up 7 bases; unmatched junction bases: 12. The CDR3 reads CASSHPGQGSKEQYF. The CDR3 region has the DNA TGTGCCAGCAGCCACCCGGGACAGGGAAGCAAGGAGCAGTACTTC. The full variable domain, with the rest looked up from reference TRBV7-9 and TRBJ2-7, is DTGVSQNPRHKITKRGQNVTFRCDPISEHNRLYWYRQTLGQGPEFLTYFQNEAQLEKSRLLSDRFSAERPKGSFSTLEIQRTEQGDSAMYLCASSHPGQGSKEQYFGPGTRLTVT.

This clonotype was seen only a few times. This rearrangement joins TRBV6-5 to TRBJ1-5; D is perhaps TRBD1 (6 bases). V was pared by 2 bases and J by 2 bases, with 10 bases between. CDR1 MNHEY and CDR2 SVGAGI come from the germline V gene. This CDR3 contains 15 residues. Here the CDR3 DNA reads TGTGCCAGCAGTTACAGGGGGGGCGGCAATCAGCCCCAGCATTTT. It translates to CASSYRGGGNQPQHF.

The rearrangement joins TRBV5-1 to TRBJ1-6; 7 bases are shared with TRBD1. This CDR3 comprises 14 residues. The germline V gene has CDR1 SGHRS and CDR2 YFSETQ. With 2 bases clipped from V and 9 bases from J, the junction kept 5 bases outside the gene matches. DNA for the CDR3: TGCGCCAGCAGCTTCAGGGACAGATCTTCACCCCTCCACTTT. Its translation is CASSFRDRSSPLHF.

Many counts were recorded for this clonotype. The V gene is TRBV7-2, the J gene TRBJ2-5, with D possibly matching TRBD2 (6 bases). CDR1 and CDR2 (germline): SGHTA, FQGNSA. Trimming pared 1 base from V and 4 bases from J, leaving 10 bases between. The CDR3 is 14 amino acids. The CDR3, as DNA: TGTGCCAGCAGCTTAGGACACGGGGGAGAGACCCAGTACTTC. This codes for CASSLGHGGETQYF.

A remark on this clonotype: A much bigger clone sits one base away, suggesting this may be a read error. The chain is built from TRBV21-1 and TRBJ1-1; the table calls TRBD1, which could not be checked here. TRBV21-1 is termed a pseudogene. CDR3 length equals 14 residues. DNA of the CDR3: TGTGCCAGCAGCATGACAGGGGTGAACACTGAAGCTTTCTTT. It is translated as CASSMTGVNTEAFF.

This clonotype appeared a few times. The rearrangement links TRBV10-3 to TRBJ2-7, with TRBD1 identical over 10 bases. This CDR3 is 14 amino acids long. In germline, CDR1 is ENHRY, CDR2 SYGVKD. V gave up 6 bases and J gave up 7 bases; unmatched junction bases: 9. The CDR3 protein is CAIRGTGDGLEQYF. CDR3 nucleotides: TGTGCCATCAGGGGGACAGGGGACGGCCTGGAGCAGTACTTC.

The chain joins TRBV6-6 to TRBJ1-1; D ambiguous. The length of the CDR3 is 14 residues. V was shortened by 2 bases and J by 1 base, with 8 bases between the two germline ends. The germline V gene encodes CDR1 MNHNY and CDR2 SVGAGI (reference sequence). The CDR3 bases are TGTGCCAGCAGTTACCGGACCCCGAACACTGAAGCTTTCTTT. Amino acids: CASSYRTPNTEAFF.

This clonotype was picked up many times. This chain joins TRBV7-2 and TRBJ2-7; D is perhaps TRBD2 (6 bases). Per the germline V gene, CDR1 is SGHTA and CDR2 is FQGNSA. CDR3 length equals 15 residues. Trimming pared 0 bases from V and 6 bases from J, leaving 15 bases between. CDR3 sequence (DNA): TGTGCCAGCAGCTTAGCACGAGTACTGGGAGGCGAGCAGTACTTC. Its protein is CASSLARVLGGEQYF. Supplemented by reference TRBV7-2 and TRBJ2-7, the full variable domain reads GAGVSQSPSNKVTEKGKDVELRCDPISGHTALYWYRQSLGQGLEFLIYFQGNSAPDKSGLPSDRFSAERTGGSVSTLTIQRTQQEDSAVYLCASSLARVLGGEQYFGPGTRLTVT.